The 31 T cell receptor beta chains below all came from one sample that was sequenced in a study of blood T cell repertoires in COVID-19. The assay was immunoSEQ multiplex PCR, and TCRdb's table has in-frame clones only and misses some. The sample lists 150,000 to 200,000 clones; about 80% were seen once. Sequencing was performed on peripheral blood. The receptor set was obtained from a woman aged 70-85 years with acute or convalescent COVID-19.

The CDR3 region has the DNA TGTGCCAGCAGTCGGACAGGGGTGACTGAAGCTTTCTTT. Residues: CASSRTGVTEAFF. The chain has TRBV12-3 or TRBV12-4 and TRBJ1-1; 9 nucleotides match TRBD1. V shed 5 bases and J 5 bases; nucleotides not matched to a gene: 3. This CDR3 spans 13 amino acids.

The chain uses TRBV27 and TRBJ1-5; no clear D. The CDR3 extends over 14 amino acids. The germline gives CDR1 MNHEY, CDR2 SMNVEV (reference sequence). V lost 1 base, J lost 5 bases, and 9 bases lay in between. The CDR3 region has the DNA TGTGCCAGCAGTTTATTTTCCGGGGATCAGCCCCAGCATTTT. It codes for CASSLFSGDQPQHF.

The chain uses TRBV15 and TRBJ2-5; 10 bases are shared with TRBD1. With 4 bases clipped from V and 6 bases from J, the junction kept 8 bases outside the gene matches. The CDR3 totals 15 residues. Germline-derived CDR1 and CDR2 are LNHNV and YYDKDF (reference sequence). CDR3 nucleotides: TGTGCCACCAGCAAGGGACAGGGGAATGTAAAGACCCAGTACTTC. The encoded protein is CATSKGQGNVKTQYF.

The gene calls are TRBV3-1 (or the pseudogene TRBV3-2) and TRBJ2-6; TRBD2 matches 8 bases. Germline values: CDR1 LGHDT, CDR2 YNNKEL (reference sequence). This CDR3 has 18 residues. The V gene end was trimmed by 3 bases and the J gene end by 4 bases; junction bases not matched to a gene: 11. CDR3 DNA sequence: TGTGCCAGCAGCCATATCCGGGGGGGCACCACAGGGGCCAACGTCCTGACTTTC. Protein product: CASSHIRGGTTGANVLTF.

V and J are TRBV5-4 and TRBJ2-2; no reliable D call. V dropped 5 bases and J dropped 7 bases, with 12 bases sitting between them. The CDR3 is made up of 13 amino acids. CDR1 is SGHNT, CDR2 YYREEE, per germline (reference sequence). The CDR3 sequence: CASSSLIRGELFF. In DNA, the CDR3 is TGTGCCAGCAGTAGTTTAATCCGCGGGGAGCTGTTTTTT.

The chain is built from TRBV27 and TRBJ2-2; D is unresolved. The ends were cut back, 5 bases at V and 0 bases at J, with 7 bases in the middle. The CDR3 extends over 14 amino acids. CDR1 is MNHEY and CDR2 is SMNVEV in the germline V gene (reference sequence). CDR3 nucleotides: TGTGCCAGCAGTCCCCCTACGAACACCGGGGAGCTGTTTTTT. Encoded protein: CASSPPTNTGELFF.

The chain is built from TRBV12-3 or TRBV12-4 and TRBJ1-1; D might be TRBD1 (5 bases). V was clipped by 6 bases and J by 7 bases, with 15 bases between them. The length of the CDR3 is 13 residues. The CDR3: CASRDGLGGEAFF. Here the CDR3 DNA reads TGTGCCAGCAGGGACGGGTTGGGGGGTGAAGCTTTCTTT.

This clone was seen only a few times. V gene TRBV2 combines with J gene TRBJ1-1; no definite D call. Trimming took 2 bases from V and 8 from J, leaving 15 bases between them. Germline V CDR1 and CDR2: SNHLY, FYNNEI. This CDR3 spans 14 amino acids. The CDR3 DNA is TGTGCCAGCAGTGAACCGGGAGGTTTCAACGAAGCTTTCTTT. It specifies CASSEPGGFNEAFF.

The CDR3 protein is CASSPGVITDTQYF. CDR3 coding DNA: TGTGCCAGCAGCCCGGGTGTAATCACAGATACGCAGTATTTT. The chain has TRBV9 and TRBJ2-3; D gene unclear. With 4 bases removed from V and 2 bases from J, the gap between germline ends came to 11 bases. CDR3 size: 14 residues. Germline-derived CDR1 and CDR2 are SGDLS and YYNGEE.

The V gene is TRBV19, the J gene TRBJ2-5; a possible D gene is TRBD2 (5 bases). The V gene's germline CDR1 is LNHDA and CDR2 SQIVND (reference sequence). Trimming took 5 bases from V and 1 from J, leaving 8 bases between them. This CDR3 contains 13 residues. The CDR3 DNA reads TGTGCCAGTAGTCCCAGCGGCCAAGAGACCCAGTACTTC. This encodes CASSPSGQETQYF.

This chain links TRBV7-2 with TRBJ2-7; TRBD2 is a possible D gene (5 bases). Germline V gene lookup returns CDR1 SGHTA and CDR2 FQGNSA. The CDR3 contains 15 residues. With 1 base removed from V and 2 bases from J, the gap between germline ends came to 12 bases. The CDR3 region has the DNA TGTGCCAGCAGCTTAGGAGAACTAGTAGCCTACGAGCAGTACTTC. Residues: CASSLGELVAYEQYF.

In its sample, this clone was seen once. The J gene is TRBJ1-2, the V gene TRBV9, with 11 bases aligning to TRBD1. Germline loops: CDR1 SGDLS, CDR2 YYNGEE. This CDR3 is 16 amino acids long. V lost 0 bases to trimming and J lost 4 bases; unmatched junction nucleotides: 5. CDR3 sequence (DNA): TGTGCCAGCAGCGTAGATGGACAGGGGGCGGGCTATGGCTACACCTTC. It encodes CASSVDGQGAGYGYTF.

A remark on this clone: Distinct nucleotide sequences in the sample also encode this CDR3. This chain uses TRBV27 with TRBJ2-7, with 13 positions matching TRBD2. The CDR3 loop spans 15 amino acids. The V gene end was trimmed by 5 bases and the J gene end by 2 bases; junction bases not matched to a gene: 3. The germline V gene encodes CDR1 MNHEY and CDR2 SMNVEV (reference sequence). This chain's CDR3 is CASSPGTSGTYEQYF. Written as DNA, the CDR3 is TGTGCCAGCAGTCCAGGGACTAGCGGGACCTACGAGCAGTACTTC.

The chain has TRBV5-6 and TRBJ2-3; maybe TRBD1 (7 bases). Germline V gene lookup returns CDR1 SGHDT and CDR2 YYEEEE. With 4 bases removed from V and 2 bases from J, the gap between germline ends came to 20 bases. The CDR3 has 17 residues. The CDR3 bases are TGTGCCAGCAGCCGACTGGCGGGGACAGTGATCACAGATACGCAGTATTTT. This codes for CASSRLAGTVITDTQYF. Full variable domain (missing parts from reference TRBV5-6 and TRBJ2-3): DAGVTQSPTHLIKTRGQQVTLRCSPKSGHDTVSWYQQALGQGPQFIFQYYEEEERQRGNFPDRFSGHQFPNYSSELNVNALLLGDSALYLCASSRLAGTVITDTQYFGPGTRLTVL.

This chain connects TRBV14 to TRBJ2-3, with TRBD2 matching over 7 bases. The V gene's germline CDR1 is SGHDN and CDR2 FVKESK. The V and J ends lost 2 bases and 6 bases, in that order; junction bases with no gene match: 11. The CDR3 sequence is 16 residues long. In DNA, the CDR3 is TGTGCCAGCAGCCAACGCGCCGGGAGGACGAGGGATACGCAGTATTTT. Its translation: CASSQRAGRTRDTQYF. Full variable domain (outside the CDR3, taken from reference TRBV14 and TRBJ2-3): EAGVTQFPSHSVIEKGQTVTLRCDPISGHDNLYWYRRVMGKEIKFLLHFVKESKQDESGMPNNRFLAERTGGTYSTLKVQPAELEDSGVYFCASSQRAGRTRDTQYFGPGTRLTVL.

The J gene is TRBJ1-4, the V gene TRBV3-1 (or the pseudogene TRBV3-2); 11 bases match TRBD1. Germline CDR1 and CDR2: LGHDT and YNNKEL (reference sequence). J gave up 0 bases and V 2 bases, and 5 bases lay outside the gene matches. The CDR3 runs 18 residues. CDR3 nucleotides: TGTGCCAGCAGCCAACGGACAGGGGGCGGTGCAACTAATGAAAAACTGTTTTTT. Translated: CASSQRTGGGATNEKLFF.

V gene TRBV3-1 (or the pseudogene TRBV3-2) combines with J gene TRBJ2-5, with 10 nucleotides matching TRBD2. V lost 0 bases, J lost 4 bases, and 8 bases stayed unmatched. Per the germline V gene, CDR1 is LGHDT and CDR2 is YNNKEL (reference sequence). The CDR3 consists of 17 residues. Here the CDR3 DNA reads TGTGCCAGCAGCCAAGATCGCTCACTAGCGGGAAGAGAGACCCAGTACTTC. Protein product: CASSQDRSLAGRETQYF.

CDR3 nucleotide sequence: TGTGCCACCAGTGGTAATCTAGTAGCCGGGGAGCTGTTTTTT. This gives the protein CATSGNLVAGELFF. The chain carries TRBV24-1 and TRBJ2-2; D ambiguous. V dropped 5 bases and J dropped 6 bases, with 12 bases sitting between them. The CDR3 has 14 residues. The germline V gene has CDR1 KGHDR and CDR2 SFDVKD.

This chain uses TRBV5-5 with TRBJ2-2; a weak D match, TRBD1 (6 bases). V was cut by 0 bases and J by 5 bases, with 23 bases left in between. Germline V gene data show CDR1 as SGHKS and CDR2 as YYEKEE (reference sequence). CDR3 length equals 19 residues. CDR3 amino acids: CASSLEIGRAGAQTGELFF. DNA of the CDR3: TGTGCCAGCAGCTTGGAAATTGGAAGAGCAGGGGCCCAAACCGGGGAGCTGTTTTTT.

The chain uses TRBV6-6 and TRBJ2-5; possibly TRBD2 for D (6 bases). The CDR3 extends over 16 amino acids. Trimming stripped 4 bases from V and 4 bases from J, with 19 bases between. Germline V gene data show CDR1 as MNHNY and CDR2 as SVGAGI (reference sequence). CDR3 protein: CASSSPYRGWGETQYF. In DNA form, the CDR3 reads TGTGCCAGCAGTTCACCCTATCGGGGGTGGGGAGAGACCCAGTACTTC.

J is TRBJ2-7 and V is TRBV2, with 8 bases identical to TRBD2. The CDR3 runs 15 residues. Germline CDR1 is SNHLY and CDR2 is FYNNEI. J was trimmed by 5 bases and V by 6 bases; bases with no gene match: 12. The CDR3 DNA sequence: TGTGCCAGCAGGGACGGGGGTAGCGGGATTCACGAGCAGTACTTC. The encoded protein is CASRDGGSGIHEQYF. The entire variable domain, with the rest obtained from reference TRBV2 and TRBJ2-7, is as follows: EPEVTQTPSHQVTQMGQEVILRCVPISNHLYFYWYRQILGQKVEFLVSFYNNEISEKSEIFDDQFSVERPDGSNFTLKIRSTKLEDSAMYFCASRDGGSGIHEQYFGPGTRLTVT.

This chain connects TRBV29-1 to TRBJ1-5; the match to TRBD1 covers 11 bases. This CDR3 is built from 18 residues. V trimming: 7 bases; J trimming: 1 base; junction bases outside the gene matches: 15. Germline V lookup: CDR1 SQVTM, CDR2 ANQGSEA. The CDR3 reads CSGRARTGGRGSNQPQHF. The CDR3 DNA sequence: TGCAGCGGACGGGCCAGGACAGGGGGCCGCGGGAGCAATCAGCCCCAGCATTTT.

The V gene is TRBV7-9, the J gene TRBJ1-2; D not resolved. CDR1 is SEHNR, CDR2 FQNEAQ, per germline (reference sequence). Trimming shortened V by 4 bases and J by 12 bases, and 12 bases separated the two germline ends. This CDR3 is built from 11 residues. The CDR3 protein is CASSSGGSDTF. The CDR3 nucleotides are TGTGCCAGCAGCTCCGGAGGGAGCGACACCTTC.

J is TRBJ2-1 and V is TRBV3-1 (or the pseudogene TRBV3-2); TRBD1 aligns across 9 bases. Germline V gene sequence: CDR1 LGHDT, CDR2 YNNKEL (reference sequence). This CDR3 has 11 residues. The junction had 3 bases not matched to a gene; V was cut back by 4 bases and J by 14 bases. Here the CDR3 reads CASSLGDREFF. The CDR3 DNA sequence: TGTGCCAGCAGCCTGGGGGACAGGGAGTTCTTC.

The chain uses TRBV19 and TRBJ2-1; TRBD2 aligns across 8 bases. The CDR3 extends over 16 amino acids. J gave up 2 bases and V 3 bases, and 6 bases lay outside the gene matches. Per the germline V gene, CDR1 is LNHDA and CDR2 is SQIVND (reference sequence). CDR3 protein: CASSMKRGHTYNEQFF. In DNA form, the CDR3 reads TGTGCCAGTAGTATGAAGCGGGGGCACACCTACAATGAGCAGTTCTTC.

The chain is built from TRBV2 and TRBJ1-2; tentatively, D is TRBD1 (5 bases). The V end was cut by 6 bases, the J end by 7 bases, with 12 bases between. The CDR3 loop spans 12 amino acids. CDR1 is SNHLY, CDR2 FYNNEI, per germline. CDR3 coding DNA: TGTGCCAGCAGGAGCAGGGTCGCTGGCTACACCTTC. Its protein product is CASRSRVAGYTF.

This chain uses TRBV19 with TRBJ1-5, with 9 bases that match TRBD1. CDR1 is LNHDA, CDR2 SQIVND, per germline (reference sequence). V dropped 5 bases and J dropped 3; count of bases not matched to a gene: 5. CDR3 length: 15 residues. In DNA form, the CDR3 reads TGTGCCAGTAGTCGGACAGGGGTTAACAATCAGCCCCAGCATTTT. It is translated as CASSRTGVNNQPQHF.

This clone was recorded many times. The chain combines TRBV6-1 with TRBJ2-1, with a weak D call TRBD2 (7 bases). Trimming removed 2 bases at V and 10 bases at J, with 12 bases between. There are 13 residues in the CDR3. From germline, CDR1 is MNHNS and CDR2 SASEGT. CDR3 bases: TGTGCCAGCAGTGAACTGGGGGGGCGAGAGCAGTTCTTC. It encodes CASSELGGREQFF.

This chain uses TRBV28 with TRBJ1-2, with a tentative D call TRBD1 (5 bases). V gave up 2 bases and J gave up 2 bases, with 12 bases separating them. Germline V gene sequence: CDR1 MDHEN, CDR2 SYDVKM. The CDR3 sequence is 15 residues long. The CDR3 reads CASSLISGRNYGYTF. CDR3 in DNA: TGTGCCAGCAGTTTAATTTCAGGGAGGAACTATGGCTACACCTTC.

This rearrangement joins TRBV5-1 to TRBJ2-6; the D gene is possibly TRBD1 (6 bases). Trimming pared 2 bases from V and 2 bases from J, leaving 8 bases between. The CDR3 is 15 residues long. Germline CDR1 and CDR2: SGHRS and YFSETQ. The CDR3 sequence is CASSLSGAGANVLTF. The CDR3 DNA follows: TGCGCCAGCAGCTTATCAGGGGCTGGGGCCAACGTCCTGACTTTC. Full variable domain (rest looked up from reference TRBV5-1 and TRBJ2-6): KAGVTQTPRYLIKTRGQQVTLSCSPISGHRSVSWYQQTPGQGLQFLFEYFSETQRNKGNFPGRFSGRQFSNSRSEMNVSTLELGDSALYLCASSLSGAGANVLTFGAGSRLTVL.

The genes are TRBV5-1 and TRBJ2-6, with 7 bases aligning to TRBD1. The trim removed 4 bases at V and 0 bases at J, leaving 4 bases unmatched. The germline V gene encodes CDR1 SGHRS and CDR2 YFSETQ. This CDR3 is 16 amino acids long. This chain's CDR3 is CASSGTASSGANVLTF. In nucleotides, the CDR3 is TGCGCCAGCAGCGGGACAGCGAGCTCTGGGGCCAACGTCCTGACTTTC.